A single sample gave rise to the 11 T cell receptor beta chains below, sequenced in a study of sequential checkpoint blockade in melanoma. Clones were read by immunoSEQ multiplex PCR, and TCRdb kept only the in-frame ones, dropping some. The repertoire includes about 20,000 clones, around 82% of them detected once, and 35% to 45% sits in the top ten. Sample treatment: randomized to nivolumab then ipilimumab (arm A) or the reverse (arm B). The sample in question was CD8+ T cells sorted from blood (inferred from file names), obtained from a patient given nivolumab and ipilimumab in sequence. The receptors come from a human donor with melanoma.

The chain links TRBV2 to TRBJ2-1; tentative D call: TRBD2 (6 bases). This CDR3 has 13 amino acids. Germline CDR1 and CDR2: SNHLY and FYNNEI. Trimming took off 5 bases at V and 7 bases at J, with 12 bases between the two ends. CDR3 residues: CASSPRGRNEQFF. The CDR3, as DNA: TGTGCCAGCAGTCCCCGGGGGAGGAATGAGCAGTTCTTC. Full variable domain (missing parts from reference TRBV2 and TRBJ2-1): EPEVTQTPSHQVTQMGQEVILRCVPISNHLYFYWYRQILGQKVEFLVSFYNNEISEKSEIFDDQFSVERPDGSNFTLKIRSTKLEDSAMYFCASSPRGRNEQFFGPGTRLTVL.

V and J are TRBV7-9 and TRBJ2-7; TRBD2 is a possible D gene (5 bases). V lost 5 bases and J 2 bases, leaving 10 bases between the germline ends. This CDR3 is built from 13 residues. Per the germline V gene, CDR1 is SEHNR and CDR2 is FQNEAQ (reference sequence). CDR3 bases: TGTGCCAGCAGCCCGGGGTACCCCTACGAGCAGTACTTC. Residues: CASSPGYPYEQYF.

This chain uses TRBV7-6 with TRBJ2-7; TRBD1 agrees at 11 bases. This CDR3 is 14 amino acids long. Trimming at V came to 3 bases and at J to 6 bases, leaving 4 bases not matched to a gene. Looked up from germline, CDR1 is SGHVS and CDR2 is FNYEAQ. The CDR3 reads CASSFGQGAAEQYF. The DNA of the CDR3 is TGTGCCAGCAGCTTTGGACAGGGGGCCGCCGAGCAGTACTTC.

The V and J genes are TRBV7-8 and TRBJ1-1; D remains ambiguous. The germline CDR1 and CDR2 sequences are SGHVS and FQNEAQ. The CDR3 is made up of 15 amino acids. The V and J ends lost 0 bases and 3 bases respectively, with 11 bases between them. CDR3 protein: CASSLAPSRDTEAFF. The CDR3 region has the DNA TGTGCCAGCAGCTTAGCTCCCAGTCGTGACACTGAAGCTTTCTTT. The full variable domain, its missing parts supplied by reference TRBV7-8 and TRBJ1-1, is GAGVSQSPRYKVAKRGQDVALRCDPISGHVSLFWYQQALGQGPEFLTYFQNEAQLDKSGLPSDRFFAERPEGSVSTLKIQRTQQEDSAVYLCASSLAPSRDTEAFFGQGTRLTVV.

The count of this clone is one. The rearrangement links TRBV29-1 to TRBJ2-7, with 9 positions matching TRBD2. Trimming took 4 bases from V and 2 from J; bases not matched to a gene: 9. The CDR3 sequence is 15 residues long. Germline V gene data show CDR1 as SQVTM and CDR2 as ANQGSEA. The CDR3 reads CSVGPLAGLTYEQYF. CDR3 sequence (DNA): TGCAGCGTTGGGCCGCTAGCGGGACTAACCTACGAGCAGTACTTC.

This chain joins TRBV30 and TRBJ1-2; 10 positions match TRBD1. CDR3 length: 11 amino acids. Germline trimming cut 5 bases from V and 8 bases from J; bases unmatched to any gene: 2. The germline gives CDR1 GTSNPN, CDR2 SVGIG (reference sequence). The CDR3 sequence is CAWDRGLGYTF. The DNA of the CDR3 is TGTGCCTGGGACAGGGGGCTCGGCTACACCTTC.

V gene TRBV5-1 combines with J gene TRBJ2-3, with TRBD2 matching 8 bases. Germline V lookup: CDR1 SGHRS, CDR2 YFSETQ. The V segment lost 4 bases and the J segment 0 bases; nucleotides outside the gene matches: 4. The CDR3 consists of 15 residues. This CDR3 reads CASSRTSRSTDTQYF. CDR3 DNA: TGCGCCAGCAGCCGGACTAGCAGGAGCACAGATACGCAGTATTTT.

The chain couples TRBV19 to TRBJ2-7; D unclear. The CDR3 has 12 residues. The V and J ends lost 3 bases and 4 bases respectively, with 7 bases between them. CDR1 LNHDA and CDR2 SQIVND come from the germline V gene (reference sequence). CDR3 DNA: TGTGCCAGTAGTATCGACTCGTACGAGCAGTACTTC. Its translation is CASSIDSYEQYF.

The J gene is TRBJ2-5, the V gene TRBV4-1, with 9 bases matching TRBD1. The J call may be wrong; the DNA end is better matched by TRBJ2-7. Germline loops: CDR1 MGHRA, CDR2 YSYEKL. The CDR3 contains 17 residues. The CDR3 region is CASSQDFRRTGAYEQYF. CDR3 coding DNA: TGCGCCAGCAGCCAAGATTTCCGTAGGACAGGGGCCTACGAGCAGTACTTC.

This rearrangement joins TRBV7-3 to TRBJ1-2, with TRBD1 identical over 11 bases. Germline V CDR1 and CDR2: SGHTA, FQGTGA. The CDR3 sequence is 17 residues long. V dropped 0 bases and J dropped 4; count of bases not matched to a gene: 7. This CDR3 is CASSLTGQGVGSYGYTF. In DNA, the CDR3 is TGTGCCAGCAGCTTAACGGGACAGGGGGTTGGAAGCTATGGCTACACCTTC.

V gene TRBV5-4 combines with J gene TRBJ2-1; 7 bases fit TRBD2. In germline, CDR1 is SGHNT, CDR2 YYREEE (reference sequence). CDR3 length: 15 residues. V lost 3 bases and J lost 5; bases outside the gene matches: 8. The CDR3 is CASSSDGLVDNEQFF. CDR3 DNA sequence: TGTGCCAGCAGCTCCGACGGACTAGTAGACAATGAGCAGTTCTTC.